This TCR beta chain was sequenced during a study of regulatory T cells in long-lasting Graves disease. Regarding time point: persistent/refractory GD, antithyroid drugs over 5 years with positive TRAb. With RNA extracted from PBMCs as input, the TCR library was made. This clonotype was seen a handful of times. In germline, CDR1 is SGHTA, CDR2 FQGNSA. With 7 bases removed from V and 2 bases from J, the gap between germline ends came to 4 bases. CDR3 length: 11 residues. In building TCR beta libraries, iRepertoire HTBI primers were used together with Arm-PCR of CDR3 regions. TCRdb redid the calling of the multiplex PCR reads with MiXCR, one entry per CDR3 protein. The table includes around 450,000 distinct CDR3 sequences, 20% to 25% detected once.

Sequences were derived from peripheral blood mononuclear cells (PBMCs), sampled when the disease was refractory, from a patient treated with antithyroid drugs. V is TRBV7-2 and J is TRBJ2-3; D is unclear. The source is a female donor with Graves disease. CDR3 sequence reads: CASTFTDTQYF. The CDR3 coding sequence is TGTGCCAGCACCTTCACAGATACGCAGTATTTT.